Listed below are T cell receptor beta chains from one sample, sequenced in a study of blood T cell repertoires in COVID-19. TCRdb's copy holds only in-frame clones and misses some; the assay was immunoSEQ multiplex PCR. This sample has fewer than 200,000 clones; around 81% occur once, and the top ten carry 9.5% to 15%. Specimen: peripheral blood. The receptors derive from a woman older than 75 with COVID-19, enrolled during active disease. CDR3s include the opening cysteine and the closing phenylalanine or tryptophan. D genes are given only for firm matches. Size values are once, few and many counts, or a class for expanded clones, and some rows have none.

J | D | size | length | V | CDR3 | DNA
TRBJ2-7 | NA | NA | 14 | TRBV28 | CASSLFRVGFEQYF | TGTGCCAGCAGTTTATTCAGGGTGGGATTCGAGCAGTACTTC
TRBJ2-1 | TRBD1 | NA | 16 | TRBV24-1 | CATSDPGQGFYNEQFF | TGTGCCACCAGTGACCCGGGACAGGGCTTTTACAATGAGCAGTTCTTC
TRBJ2-7 | NA | NA | 15 | TRBV11-3 | CASSPRQVSSYEQYF | TGTGCCAGCAGCCCCAGGCAGGTGAGCTCCTACGAGCAGTACTTC
TRBJ2-7 | TRBD2 | NA | 15 | TRBV7-6 | CASSLVERGGYEQYF | TGTGCCAGCAGCTTAGTCGAGCGGGGGGGCTACGAGCAGTACTTC
TRBJ1-2 | NA | NA | 13 | TRBV7-9 | CASSLLPSGEYTF | TGTGCCAGCAGCTTACTTCCGTCAGGGGAGTACACCTTC
TRBJ2-1 | NA | NA | 13 | TRBV12-3/TRBV12-4 | CASKGQGYNEQFF | TGTGCCAGCAAAGGGCAGGGCTACAATGAGCAGTTCTTC
TRBJ2-5 | TRBD1 | once | 13 | TRBV7-2 | CASSGDRQETQYF | TGTGCCAGCAGCGGGGACAGGCAAGAGACCCAGTACTTC
TRBJ1-4 | TRBD1 | once | 15 | TRBV7-2 | CASSLDRATNEKLFF | TGTGCCAGCAGCTTGGACAGGGCAACTAATGAAAAACTGTTTTTT
TRBJ1-1 | NA | NA | 14 | TRBV6-5 | CASSYSSRGTEAFF | TGTGCCAGCAGTTACTCGAGCCGGGGCACTGAAGCTTTCTTT
TRBJ1-5 | TRBD1 | NA | 14 | TRBV6-2/TRBV6-3 | CASSQGVQGQPQHF | TGTGCCAGCAGTCAGGGGGTCCAGGGGCAGCCCCAGCATTTT
TRBJ2-3 | TRBD2 | NA | 16 | TRBV7-8 | CASSLLAGRATDTQYF | TGTGCCAGCAGCTTGCTAGCGGGGAGGGCCACAGATACGCAGTATTTT
TRBJ1-2 | TRBD1 | NA | 15 | TRBV5-1 | CASSLASRGRYGYTF | TGCGCCAGCAGCTTGGCCTCCAGGGGGCGGTATGGCTACACCTTC
TRBJ2-1 | TRBD1 | NA | 13 | TRBV24-1 | CATSNRGLREQFF | TGTGCCACCAGTAACAGGGGCTTGCGGGAGCAGTTCTTC
TRBJ2-2 | NA | NA | 14 | TRBV20-1 | CSASQLMNTGELFF | TGCAGTGCTAGTCAACTAATGAACACCGGGGAGCTGTTTTTT
TRBJ1-5 | NA | NA | 12 | TRBV7-9 | CASSLGDQPQHF | TGTGCCAGCAGCTTAGGCGATCAGCCCCAGCATTTT
TRBJ2-1 | TRBD1 | NA | 15 | TRBV6-5 | CASRNWAGGYNEQFF | TGTGCCAGCAGGAACTGGGCAGGGGGTTACAATGAGCAGTTCTTC
TRBJ1-2 | NA | once | 13 | TRBV2 | CASNPGHGYGYTF | TGTGCCAGCAACCCGGGACATGGCTATGGCTACACCTTC
TRBJ2-1 | NA | once | 14 | TRBV7-8 | CASSRTKPNNEQFF | TGTGCCAGCAGCCGGACTAAACCCAACAATGAGCAGTTCTTC
TRBJ1-5 | NA | NA | 16 | TRBV2 | CASSEQVGVRNQPQHF | TGTGCCAGCAGTGAACAGGTGGGTGTTCGCAATCAGCCCCAGCATTTT
TRBJ1-2 | NA | NA | 14 | TRBV5-6 | CASSLETGIGGYTF | TGTGCCAGCAGCTTGGAAACAGGGATAGGTGGCTACACCTTC
TRBJ2-7 | NA | once | 19 | TRBV28 | CASSLLGLRGNIGSYEQYF | TGTGCCAGCAGTTTATTGGGTCTTCGGGGTAACATAGGTTCCTACGAGCAGTACTTC
TRBJ1-1 | TRBD1 | few | 17 | TRBV23-1 | CALTSVRQGARSTEAFF | TGCGCCCTAACCTCGGTTAGACAGGGGGCGAGGAGCACTGAAGCTTTCTTT
TRBJ2-2 | NA | NA | 13 | TRBV19 | CASSIGKPGELFF | TGTGCCAGTAGCATCGGGAAGCCCGGGGAGCTGTTTTTT
TRBJ1-2 | TRBD1 | once | 16 | TRBV12-5 | CASGPQPGQGFYGYTF | TGTGCTAGTGGTCCCCAACCGGGACAGGGGTTCTATGGCTACACCTTC
TRBJ2-3 | TRBD2 | NA | 16 | TRBV18 | CASSPSLAGVQDTQYF | TGTGCCAGCTCACCAAGCCTAGCGGGAGTTCAAGATACGCAGTATTTT
TRBJ1-2 | NA | once | 14 | TRBV6-1 | CASSEGTVRYGYTF | TGTGCCAGCAGTGAAGGGACAGTTCGCTATGGCTACACCTTC
TRBJ1-3 | TRBD1 | NA | 15 | TRBV10-1 | CASSANRGSGNTIYF | TGCGCCAGCAGTGCTAACAGGGGCTCTGGAAACACCATATATTTT
TRBJ2-3 | TRBD2 | NA | 16 | TRBV24-1 | CATSDFRGLAGDTQYF | TGTGCCACCAGTGATTTTCGGGGACTAGCTGGGGATACGCAGTATTTT
TRBJ1-3 | NA | NA | 15 | TRBV5-5 | CASSLWGGDENTIYF | TGTGCCAGCAGCTTGTGGGGAGGAGACGAAAACACCATATATTTT
TRBJ1-2 | TRBD1 | NA | 14 | TRBV4-1 | CASSPTGDDYGYTF | TGCGCCAGCAGCCCGACAGGGGACGACTATGGCTACACCTTC
TRBJ1-6 | TRBD1 | NA | 17 | TRBV6-1 | CASSEAWTGEFNSPLHF | TGTGCCAGCAGTGAAGCTTGGACAGGGGAATTTAATTCACCCCTCCACTTT
TRBJ2-7 | NA | NA | 13 | TRBV2 | CASRTNQDYEQYF | TGTGCCAGCAGAACAAACCAGGACTACGAGCAGTACTTC
TRBJ2-7 | NA | NA | 12 | TRBV7-9 | CASSLTVYEQYF | TGTGCCAGCAGCTTAACGGTTTACGAGCAGTACTTC
TRBJ2-1 | NA | NA | 15 | TRBV18 | CASSPPVPSYNEQFF | TGTGCCAGCTCACCACCGGTCCCTAGTTACAATGAGCAGTTCTTC
TRBJ1-2 | TRBD1 | NA | 14 | TRBV3-1/TRBV3-2 | CASGPGGLGYGYTF | TGTGCCAGCGGGCCAGGGGGTCTCGGCTATGGCTACACCTTC
TRBJ1-5 | TRBD1 | NA | 13 | TRBV10-3 | CAIRGQGNQPQHF | TGTGCCATCAGAGGACAGGGGAATCAGCCCCAGCATTTT
TRBJ1-5 | TRBD1 | few | 15 | TRBV4-1 | CASAPGQQTNQPQHF | TGCGCCAGCGCGCCGGGACAGCAAACTAATCAGCCCCAGCATTTT
TRBJ2-7 | TRBD2 | NA | 14 | TRBV18 | CASSPGTRSAEQYF | TGTGCCAGCTCCCCCGGGACTAGGTCGGCCGAGCAGTACTTC
TRBJ1-2 | NA | NA | 13 | TRBV30 | CACFDRSLYGYTF | TGTGCCTGCTTCGACAGGTCTCTATATGGCTACACCTTC
TRBJ1-2 | TRBD1 | NA | 19 | TRBV6-2/TRBV6-3 | CASSYSPGTGVTSNYGYTF | TGTGCCAGCAGTTACTCCCCCGGTACAGGGGTTACCTCTAACTATGGCTACACCTTC
TRBJ1-2 | TRBD1 | NA | 15 | TRBV19 | CASSSQSTGLYGYTF | TGTGCCAGTAGTTCTCAGTCGACAGGGTTGTATGGCTACACCTTC
TRBJ2-1 | TRBD1 | NA | 14 | TRBV9 | CASSARTGGDEQFF | TGTGCCAGCAGCGCCAGGACAGGGGGCGATGAGCAGTTCTTC
TRBJ1-3 | TRBD1 | NA | 12 | TRBV3-1/TRBV3-2 | CASSQGTRDRVF | TGTGCCAGCAGCCAAGGAACCCGGGACAGGGTTTTT
TRBJ2-2 | NA | NA | 14 | TRBV7-2 | CASRRDKNTGELFF | TGTGCCAGCAGACGCGACAAGAACACCGGGGAGCTGTTTTTT
TRBJ1-3 | NA | NA | 18 | TRBV7-8 | CASSLERGRGSSGNTIYF | TGTGCCAGCAGCTTAGAAAGGGGAAGGGGGTCCTCTGGAAACACCATATATTTT
TRBJ1-2 | NA | NA | 14 | TRBV9 | CASSVGNQGYGYTF | TGTGCCAGCAGCGTAGGGAACCAGGGATATGGCTACACCTTC
TRBJ2-1 | NA | once | 15 | TRBV14 | CASTDSRTPYNEQFF | TGTGCCAGCACCGACTCGAGGACTCCCTACAATGAGCAGTTCTTC
TRBJ2-3 | NA | NA | 15 | TRBV6-5 | CASSYLGGSTDTQYF | TGTGCCAGCAGTTACCTGGGCGGGAGCACAGATACGCAGTATTTT
TRBJ1-1 | NA | NA | 16 | TRBV5-5 | CASSLARSQSNTEAFF | TGTGCCAGCAGCTTGGCCCGGTCACAGTCGAACACTGAAGCTTTCTTT
TRBJ1-4 | TRBD1 | NA | 14 | TRBV7-2 | CASSLRQGDEKLFF | TGTGCCAGCAGCTTAAGACAGGGGGATGAAAAACTGTTTTTT
TRBJ2-3 | NA | NA | 12 | TRBV28 | CASSLVSDTQYF | TGTGCCAGCAGTTTAGTGTCGGATACGCAGTATTTT
TRBJ2-7 | NA | NA | 16 | TRBV6-2/TRBV6-3 | CASSYEWGAVIYEQYF | TGTGCCAGCAGTTATGAGTGGGGCGCAGTGATCTACGAGCAGTACTTC
TRBJ1-2 | NA | NA | 14 | TRBV6-5 | CASIVGQGGYGYTF | TGTGCCAGCATCGTAGGGCAGGGTGGCTATGGCTACACCTTC
TRBJ2-5 | TRBD2 | once | 14 | TRBV6-5 | CASTLAGGGETQYF | TGTGCCAGCACGCTAGCGGGAGGAGGGGAGACCCAGTACTTC
TRBJ1-2 | NA | once | 15 | TRBV5-1 | CASSLADGGYYGYTF | TGCGCCAGCAGCTTGGCCGATGGAGGATACTATGGCTACACCTTC
TRBJ2-7 | TRBD1 | NA | 16 | TRBV15 | CATSRGSGTGGHEQYF | TGTGCCACCAGCAGAGGGTCCGGGACAGGGGGCCACGAGCAGTACTTC
TRBJ2-2 | TRBD2 | NA | 15 | TRBV27 | CASTPGLANTGELFF | TGTGCCAGCACTCCGGGACTAGCGAACACCGGGGAGCTGTTTTTT
TRBJ2-2 | TRBD1 | once | 16 | TRBV9 | CASSQQTTGDAGELFF | TGTGCCAGCAGCCAACAAACGACAGGGGATGCCGGGGAGCTGTTTTTT
TRBJ1-1 | NA | NA | 12 | TRBV5-1 | CASSFGRAEAFF | TGCGCCAGCAGCTTCGGCAGGGCTGAAGCTTTCTTT